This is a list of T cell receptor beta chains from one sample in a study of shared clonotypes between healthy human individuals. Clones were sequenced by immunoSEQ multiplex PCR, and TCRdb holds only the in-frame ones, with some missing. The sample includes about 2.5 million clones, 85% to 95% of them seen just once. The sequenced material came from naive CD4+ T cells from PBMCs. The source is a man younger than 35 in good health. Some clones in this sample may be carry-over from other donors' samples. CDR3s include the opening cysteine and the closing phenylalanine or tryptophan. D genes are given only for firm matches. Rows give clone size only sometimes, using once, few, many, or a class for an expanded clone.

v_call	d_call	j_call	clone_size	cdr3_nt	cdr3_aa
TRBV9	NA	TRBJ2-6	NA	TGTGCCAGCAGCGTCTCCAACGTCCTGACTTTC	CASSVSNVLTF
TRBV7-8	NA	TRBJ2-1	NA	TGTGCCAGCAGCTTGGGGGGGCGCGGGCCCGGTTCCTACAATGAGCAGTTCTTC	CASSLGGRGPGSYNEQFF
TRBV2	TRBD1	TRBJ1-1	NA	TGTGCCAGCAGTGCGACGGCAGGGGGTCGAACCCCTGAAGCTTTCTTT	CASSATAGGRTPEAFF
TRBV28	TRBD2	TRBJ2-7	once	TGTGCCAGCAGTTCGGGGGGGGCTAGCGGAAACTACGAGCAGTACTTC	CASSSGGASGNYEQYF
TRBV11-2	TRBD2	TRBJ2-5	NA	TGTGCCAGCAGCTTAGATCGGGAGGGGCGCCAAGAGACCCAGTACTTC	CASSLDREGRQETQYF
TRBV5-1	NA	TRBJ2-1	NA	TGCGCCAGCAGCTTGTTTTCACAGAACAATGAGCAGTTCTTC	CASSLFSQNNEQFF
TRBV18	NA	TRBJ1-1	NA	TGTGCCAGCTCACCACCGTTACGACCGGGCCGTCTCGACGGTGAAGCTTTCTTT	CASSPPLRPGRLDGEAFF
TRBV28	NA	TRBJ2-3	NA	TGTGCCAGCACCCTGAGCGGGAGCACAGATACGCAGTATTTT	CASTLSGSTDTQYF
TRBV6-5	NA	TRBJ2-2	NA	TGTGCCAGCAGGGAATACGGGGAGCTGTTTTTT	CASREYGELFF
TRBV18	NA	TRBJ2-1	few	TGTGCCAGCTCACCAGACAATGAGCAGTTCTTC	CASSPDNEQFF
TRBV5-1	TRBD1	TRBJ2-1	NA	TGCGCCAGCAAACCTCAGGGGGCGCGGTCCTACAATGAGCAGTTCTTC	CASKPQGARSYNEQFF
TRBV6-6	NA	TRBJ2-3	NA	TGTGCCAGCAGTTACCGCGCGGAGTACACAGATACGCAGTATTTT	CASSYRAEYTDTQYF
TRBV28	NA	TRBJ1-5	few	TGTGCCAGCAGTCCACCTGGAGGGACGGATAGCAATCAGCCCCAGCATTTT	CASSPPGGTDSNQPQHF
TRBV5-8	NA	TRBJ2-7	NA	TGTGCCAGCAGCTTGTGGGGTCTCGGCTACGAGCAGTACTTC	CASSLWGLGYEQYF
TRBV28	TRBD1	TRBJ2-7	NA	TGTGCCAGCAGTTCGACGGGACAGCCGGAGTCCGAGCAGTACTTC	CASSSTGQPESEQYF
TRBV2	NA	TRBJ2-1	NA	TGTGCCAGCAGTGTTTCGGGAGCCTACAATGAGCAGTTCTTC	CASSVSGAYNEQFF
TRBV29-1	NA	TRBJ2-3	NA	TGCAGCGTTGAAGCGCTCAACACAGATACGCAGTATTTT	CSVEALNTDTQYF
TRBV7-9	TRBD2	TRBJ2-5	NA	TGTGCCAGCAGCTTAGTAGCGGGAGGCCGGGAGACCCAGTACTTC	CASSLVAGGRETQYF
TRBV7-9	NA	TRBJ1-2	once	TGTGCCAGCAGCCGAGTGGACTATGGCTACACCTTC	CASSRVDYGYTF
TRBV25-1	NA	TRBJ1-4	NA	TGTGCCAGCAGTGCTTCAGGCGGGGAACTGTTTTTT	CASSASGGELFF
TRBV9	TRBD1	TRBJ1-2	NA	TGTGCCAGCAGCACCCACCTCGAGACAGGGTATTCCTATGGCTACACCTTC	CASSTHLETGYSYGYTF
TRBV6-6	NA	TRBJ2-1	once	TGTGCCAGCAGTTTACAGGGATCTGAGCAGTTCTTC	CASSLQGSEQFF
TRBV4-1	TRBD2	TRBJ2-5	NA	TGCGCCAGCAGCCAGGGGGGACTATCCGAAGAGACCCAGTACTTC	CASSQGGLSEETQYF
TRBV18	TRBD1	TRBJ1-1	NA	TGTGCCAGCTCACCGCAACAGGGGGCGTCGAACACTGAAGCTTTCTTT	CASSPQQGASNTEAFF
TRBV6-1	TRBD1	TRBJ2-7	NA	TGTGCCAGCAGTGACCTCTCCGGACAGGGGAGGCCCTACGAGCAGTACTTC	CASSDLSGQGRPYEQYF
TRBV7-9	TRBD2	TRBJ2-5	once	TGTGCCAGCAGTTTACGGGGACTAGCGGGAGAGCCCCAGTACTTC	CASSLRGLAGEPQYF
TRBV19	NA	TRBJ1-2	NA	TGTGCCAGTAGTCCCCGCGCCGCTGGCTACACCTTC	CASSPRAAGYTF
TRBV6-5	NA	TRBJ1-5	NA	TGTGCCAGCAGGGGCTCGGGCAATCAGCCCCAGCATTTT	CASRGSGNQPQHF
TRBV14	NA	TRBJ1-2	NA	TGTGCCAGCAGCCAAGTATCAGGGTCATTTCCTTATGGCTACACCTTC	CASSQVSGSFPYGYTF
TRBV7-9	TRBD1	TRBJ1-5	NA	TGTGCCAGCAGCTTAGGGACAGGGGACAATCAGCCCCAGCATTTT	CASSLGTGDNQPQHF
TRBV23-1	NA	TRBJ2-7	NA	TGCGCCAGCAGTCAATCCTACGAGCAGTACTTC	CASSQSYEQYF
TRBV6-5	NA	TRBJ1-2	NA	TGTGCCAGCAGCCAAGTCGGCTTCTATGGCTACACCTTC	CASSQVGFYGYTF